Presented here are 20 T cell receptor beta chains from one specimen sequenced in a study of CD8+ T cells in alopecia areata. cDNA serving as the sequencing template came from extracted, reverse transcribed RNA. The repertoire was sequenced with immunoSEQ multiplex PCR; TCRdb's copy has only in-frame clones and lacks some. This sample carries about 110,000 clones, less than 60% of them seen once, and the ten largest clones take about 3.7%. As to treatment: oral pan-JAK inhibitor, 5-10 mg twice daily. The sample in question was CD4+ T cells sorted from blood, obtained at week 24, from a patient treated with tofacitinib. The source is a human donor with alopecia areata.

This rearrangement joins TRBV2 to TRBJ2-2; either TRBD1 or TRBD2 may fit D (5 bases each). The CDR3 consists of 15 residues. V was pared by 1 base and J by 5 bases, with 11 bases between. In germline, CDR1 is SNHLY, CDR2 FYNNEI. The CDR3 bases are TGTGCCAGCAGTGAAGAGGGGACGTGGACCGGGGAGCTGTTTTTT. Protein product: CASSEEGTWTGELFF.

In its sample, this clone was seen once. V usage is TRBV2 and J usage is TRBJ1-1, with D maybe TRBD1 (5 bases). Trimming took off 6 bases at V and 5 bases at J, with 19 bases between the two ends. Germline V CDR1 and CDR2: SNHLY, FYNNEI. CDR3 length: 15 amino acids. The DNA for the CDR3 is TGTGCCAGCAGGCCCCAAGGGGAGTTAAGTACTGAAGCTTTCTTT. It translates to CASRPQGELSTEAFF.

The chain employs TRBV27 and TRBJ1-6; weak D call: TRBD1 (5 bases). Germline V gene sequence: CDR1 MNHEY, CDR2 SMNVEV (reference sequence). The CDR3 length is 15 residues. V shed 2 bases and J shed 7 bases, with 12 bases lying between them. The CDR3 sequence: CASSLKERQNSPLHF. Written as DNA, the CDR3 is TGTGCCAGCAGTTTAAAGGAACGACAGAATTCACCCCTCCACTTT.

A single count supports this clone. V and J are TRBV18 and TRBJ2-5; D is unclear. The length of the CDR3 is 15 residues. Germline lookup yields CDR1 KGHSH and CDR2 LQKENI. V shed 1 base and J shed 3 bases, with 12 bases lying between them. As DNA, the CDR3 is TGTGCCAGCTCACCACGATCTACAACTAAAGAGACCCAGTACTTC. It is translated as CASSPRSTTKETQYF.

The chain joins TRBV4-3 to TRBJ1-2, with no clear D. The CDR3 is made up of 15 amino acids. The V end was cut by 4 bases, the J end by 5 bases, with 17 bases between. Germline V gives CDR1 LGHNA, CDR2 YSLEER. CDR3 protein: CASSREALPLYGYTF. CDR3 nucleotide sequence: TGCGCCAGCAGCCGAGAGGCCCTACCCCTATATGGCTACACCTTC.

This clone was detected a few times. V and J are TRBV18 and TRBJ1-4, with unresolved D. V lost 4 bases and J 4 bases, leaving 7 bases between the germline ends. This CDR3 is 13 amino acids long. Looked up from germline, CDR1 is KGHSH and CDR2 is LQKENI. The CDR3: CASSRGRNEKLFF. CDR3 DNA: TGTGCCAGCTCACGTGGGCGTAATGAAAAACTGTTTTTT.

V gene TRBV4-1 combines with J gene TRBJ2-2, with D hard to call. Germline CDR1 MGHRA, CDR2 YSYEKL. This CDR3 region has 14 residues. The V and J ends lost 1 base and 2 bases respectively, with 5 bases between them. CDR3 in amino acids: CASSQGPNTGELFF. The CDR3 coding sequence is TGCGCCAGCAGCCAAGGACCAAACACCGGGGAGCTGTTTTTT.

This clone was recorded once. The chain couples TRBV7-2 to TRBJ1-6, with unresolved D. Germline V lookup: CDR1 SGHTA, CDR2 FQGNSA. The CDR3 has 14 amino acids. V was shortened by 1 base and J by 7 bases, with 8 bases between the two germline ends. The CDR3 coding sequence is TGTGCCAGCAGCTTAGAGGGCGGGAATTCACCCCTCCACTTT. Protein product: CASSLEGGNSPLHF.

This clone was found once. J is TRBJ2-7 and V is TRBV5-1, with 9 bases lining up with TRBD1. The germline CDR1 and CDR2 sequences are SGHRS and YFSETQ. The CDR3 spans 15 residues. Trimming took 4 bases from V and 2 from J; bases not matched to a gene: 7. CDR3 protein: CASSPWDRDTYEQYF. The DNA for the CDR3 is TGCGCCAGCAGCCCGTGGGACAGGGATACCTACGAGCAGTACTTC. Drawing the rest from reference TRBV5-1 and TRBJ2-7, the complete variable domain is KAGVTQTPRYLIKTRGQQVTLSCSPISGHRSVSWYQQTPGQGLQFLFEYFSETQRNKGNFPGRFSGRQFSNSRSEMNVSTLELGDSALYLCASSPWDRDTYEQYFGPGTRLTVT.

The chain links TRBV7-2 to TRBJ2-7, with D maybe TRBD1 (5 bases). Germline V gene data show CDR1 as SGHTA and CDR2 as FQGNSA. The ends were cut back, 11 bases at V and 1 base at J, with 15 bases in the middle. The CDR3 totals 13 residues. The CDR3 DNA sequence: TGTGCCGGGTCCAATACAGGTTCCTACGAGCAGTACTTC. The encoded protein is CAGSNTGSYEQYF. Supplemented by reference TRBV7-2 and TRBJ2-7, the full variable domain reads GAGVSQSPSNKVTEKGKDVELRCDPISGHTALYWYRQSLGQGLEFLIYFQGNSAPDKSGLPSDRFSAERTGGSVSTLTIQRTQQEDSAVYLCAGSNTGSYEQYFGPGTRLTVT.

In this sample, this clone turned up once. The chain joins TRBV29-1 to TRBJ2-7, with TRBD2 matching over 10 bases. The ends lost 4 bases at V and 2 bases at J; junction bases unmatched: 5. CDR1 is SQVTM, CDR2 ANQGSEA, per germline. This CDR3 spans 14 amino acids. The CDR3 region is CSVVVAGGTYEQYF. The CDR3 coding sequence is TGCAGCGTTGTCGTAGCGGGGGGAACCTACGAGCAGTACTTC.

This clone was detected only a few times. The chain is built from TRBV20-1 and TRBJ2-3, with unresolved D. Between the trimmed V and J ends, which lost 6 bases and 4 bases, there was a span of 5 bases. Germline V lookup: CDR1 DFQATT, CDR2 SNEGSKA (reference sequence). The CDR3 spans 10 residues. This chain's CDR3 is CSAWADTQYF. CDR3 DNA sequence: TGCAGTGCCTGGGCAGATACGCAGTATTTT.

This clone has only a few counts. The chain employs TRBV6-6 and TRBJ1-5; D call uncertain. CDR3 length: 13 residues. Per germline, CDR1 MNHNY and CDR2 SVGAGI (reference sequence). The V gene lost 0 bases and the J gene lost 5 bases, with 5 bases spanning the gap. The CDR3 region has the DNA TGTGCCAGCAGTTACTCGAAGGATCAGCCCCAGCATTTT. Its translation is CASSYSKDQPQHF.

This clone has just a few counts. The gene calls are TRBV19 and TRBJ1-5; TRBD1 is a possible D gene (5 bases). Germline loops: CDR1 LNHDA, CDR2 SQIVND (reference sequence). The CDR3 is 14 amino acids. The V and J ends lost 1 base and 2 bases respectively, with 6 bases between them. CDR3 protein: CASSIVGGNQPQHF. CDR3 coding DNA: TGTGCCAGTAGTATAGTAGGGGGCAATCAGCCCCAGCATTTT. The full variable domain, in which reference TRBV19 and TRBJ1-5 provide the parts outside the CDR3, is DGGITQSPKYLFRKEGQNVTLSCEQNLNHDAMYWYRQDPGQGLRLIYYSQIVNDFQKGDIAEGYSVSREKKESFPLTVTSAQKNPTAFYLCASSIVGGNQPQHFGDGTRLSIL.

The J gene is TRBJ2-3, the V gene TRBV5-1; D ambiguous. Trimming cost V 6 bases and J 11 bases, with 22 bases left between them. The CDR3 has 14 residues. Germline CDR1 reads SGHRS; CDR2 reads YFSETQ. CDR3 in DNA: TGCGCCAGCACCTCCGGTGGGCCGTCTGATTGGCAGTATTTT. This sequence encodes CASTSGGPSDWQYF.

The sample holds one count of this clone. The rearrangement joins TRBV7-9 to TRBJ2-5; 7 positions match TRBD2. Germline V gene sequence: CDR1 SEHNR, CDR2 FQNEAQ (reference sequence). This CDR3 comprises 15 residues. Losses at the gene ends were 2 bases for V and 3 bases for J; bases not matched to a gene: 6. CDR3 nucleotides: TGTGCCAGCAGCTTACCTTCTAGCGGAAAAGAGACCCAGTACTTC. This translates into CASSLPSSGKETQYF.

This rearrangement joins TRBV7-9 to TRBJ1-1; D remains unclear. With 2 bases removed from V and 6 bases from J, the gap between germline ends came to 13 bases. There are 14 residues in the CDR3. Per germline, CDR1 SEHNR and CDR2 FQNEAQ (reference sequence). CDR3 in DNA: TGTGCCAGCAGCTTATGGGGTGTACCGGCTGAAGCTTTCTTT. Translated, it gives CASSLWGVPAEAFF.

The gene calls are TRBV15 and TRBJ1-1; 8 bases fit TRBD1. The length of the CDR3 is 13 residues. The germline V gene encodes CDR1 LNHNV and CDR2 YYDKDF (reference sequence). Unmatched junction bases numbered 2, after V lost 3 bases and J lost 5 bases. The CDR3 DNA is TGTGCCACCAGCAGTCAGGGGGCGACTGAAGCTTTCTTT. The encoded protein is CATSSQGATEAFF.

V is TRBV5-1 and J is TRBJ1-3; perhaps TRBD1 as D (6 bases). V lost 0 bases and J lost 2, with 6 bases in between. CDR1 is SGHRS, CDR2 YFSETQ, per germline. This CDR3 is 14 amino acids long. The CDR3 here is CASSLGQAGNTIYF. CDR3 coding DNA: TGCGCCAGCAGCTTGGGACAGGCTGGAAACACCATATATTTT.

J is TRBJ1-5 and V is TRBV6-5; D perhaps matches TRBD1 (5 bases). The V end was cut by 4 bases, the J end by 4 bases, with 14 bases between. The V gene's germline CDR1 is MNHEY and CDR2 SVGAGI. The CDR3 consists of 15 residues. Here the CDR3 DNA reads TGTGCCAGCAGTTCCTCGGGCGGGACGAATCAGCCCCAGCATTTT. Encoded protein: CASSSSGGTNQPQHF.